The next 8 T cell receptor beta chains were all read from a single sample in a study of blood T cells in healthy people across ages. The authors ran a second PCR of 7 to 11 cycles using a sample-barcoded 5' primer and a J-beta primer mix. TCRdb used MiXCR to reprocess the 5' RACE reads, holding one entry per CDR3 protein. The data hold 650,000 to 800,000 distinct CDR3 sequences, with around 45% observed a single time. The sequenced sample was blood. These receptors came from a man between 60 and 75 years old in good health.

DNA for the CDR3: TGTGCCAGCAGGAAGGGGCCCCTCTCAGGCACAGATACGCAGTATTTT. Its translation: CASRKGPLSGTDTQYF. This chain joins TRBV6-1 and TRBJ2-3, with D possibly TRBD1 on 5 matching bases. Trimming took 6 bases from V and 1 from J, leaving 17 bases between them. Germline CDR1 reads MNHNS; CDR2 reads SASEGT. The CDR3 runs to 16 residues.

The chain has TRBV10-3 and TRBJ1-2, with D perhaps TRBD1 (5 bases). V lost 7 bases and J 0 bases, leaving 18 bases between the germline ends. The CDR3 contains 16 residues. Germline CDR1 and CDR2: ENHRY and SYGVKD. The CDR3 sequence is CAIITPDRTANYGYTF. The CDR3 DNA is TGTGCCATCATTACCCCCGACAGAACTGCTAACTATGGCTACACCTTC.

Written as DNA, the CDR3 is TGCGCCAGCAGCCAGGCCGGACACCTGCGAGAGACCCAGTACTTC. This gives the protein CASSQAGHLRETQYF. V usage is TRBV4-1 and J usage is TRBJ2-5; tentative D call: TRBD1 (5 bases). CDR3 length: 15 amino acids. V was pared by 3 bases and J by 4 bases, with 15 bases between. Germline CDR1 MGHRA, CDR2 YSYEKL.

The chain carries TRBV20-1 and TRBJ2-1, with TRBD2 identical over 9 bases. The V segment lost 1 base and the J segment 7 bases; nucleotides outside the gene matches: 11. The V gene's germline CDR1 is DFQATT and CDR2 SNEGSKA (reference sequence). The CDR3 contains 16 residues. The CDR3 nucleotides are TGCAGTGCTAGAGCCCCCGGGCGGCGGGAGGGGAATGAGCAGTTCTTC. This gives the protein CSARAPGRREGNEQFF.

This chain joins TRBV21-1 and TRBJ1-5. TRBV21-1 is a recognized pseudogene. This CDR3 has 16 amino acids. The CDR3 DNA is TGTGCCAGCCGCAGGGGTTATAGTGGTCTGGGTCAGCCCCAGCATTTT. Protein product: CASRRGYSGLGQPQHF.

This clonotype was counted between two and nine times. This chain links TRBV20-1 with TRBJ1-5; 9 bases line up with TRBD1. The trim removed 0 bases at V and 2 bases at J, leaving 11 bases unmatched. Germline CDR1 is DFQATT and CDR2 is SNEGSKA (reference sequence). This CDR3 spans 18 amino acids. CDR3 DNA: TGCAGTGCTAGAGATGCGAGGACAGGGGATGGTGGCAATCAGCCCCAGCATTTT. This translates into CSARDARTGDGGNQPQHF.

The V call is TRBV12-3 or TRBV12-4, the J call TRBJ1-1; 9 nucleotides line up with TRBD1. CDR3 length equals 15 residues. V shed 6 bases and J 5 bases; nucleotides not matched to a gene: 10. The CDR3, as DNA: TGTGCCAGCAGCACCCCCGGACAGGGGAGAACTGAAGCTTTCTTT. This translates into CASSTPGQGRTEAFF.

The CDR3 coding sequence is TGCAGTGCTAGAGACACAGGAAGAGAGACCCAGTACTTC. It yields the protein CSARDTGRETQYF. This chain uses TRBV20-1 with TRBJ2-5; a weak D match, TRBD1 (5 bases). The CDR3 covers 13 residues. The V gene lost 0 bases and the J gene lost 4 bases, with 9 bases spanning the gap. The V gene's germline CDR1 is DFQATT and CDR2 SNEGSKA (reference sequence).